This T cell receptor beta chain was recorded in a study of naive and memory T cell subsets. Overall study results and limits: RNA-based TCR counts may shift with T cell activation and differentiation. In CD4 and CD8 cells, diversity dropped from naive through EMRA. Possibly reflecting memory cells re-expressing CD45RA, a few larger clonotypes occurred in naive repertoires, especially CD8.

The V gene's germline CDR1 is SEHNR and CDR2 FQNEAQ (reference sequence). This CDR3 is built from 14 residues. Trimming left V 2 bases short and J 0 bases short, with 8 bases between. This clonotype was detected ten times or more. What it binds is unknown. Both TRBC1 and TRBC2 were covered by a beta constant-region primer of two equimolar oligonucleotides. Ligated cDNA was amplified by four rounds of PCR with nested alpha and beta constant-region primers and SP2. TCRdb redid the calling of the UMI-ligation and nested PCR reads with MiXCR, one entry per CDR3 protein. Among roughly 80,000 distinct CDR3 sequences, over 8.5% were seen once, and the ten largest hold 1.2%.

The genes are TRBV7-9 and TRBJ2-7; D is perhaps TRBD1 (5 bases). Sequenced material: naive CD8+ T cells from blood. This clonotype was sampled from a human donor in good health. Written as DNA, the CDR3 is TGTGCCAGCAGCTTACGCGACAGCTCCTACGAGCAGTACTTC. Its protein is CASSLRDSSYEQYF.